This TCR beta chain came from a study of T cells in Graves' hyperthyroidism and ophthalmopathy. Findings of the study overall: Researchers found most expanded thyroid clonotypes above 0.001 in blood as well.

Concerning this clonotype itself: Its antigen is unidentified.

The CDR3 is made up of 16 amino acids. The germline CDR1 and CDR2 sequences are MGHRA and YSYEKL. Deletions cut 3 bases from V and 0 bases from J, with 14 bases between. The hyperthyroidism patients had all been newly diagnosed, and their disease duration was under 2 months. Their ages ranged from 18 to 65 years. This blood was taken when hyperthyroidism was first diagnosed, before any ophthalmopathy symptoms existed. The authors obtained PBMCs from about 9.5 ml of fresh peripheral blood. Authors of the study amplified TCR beta CDR3 regions from RNA transcripts. The HTBI primer set was used in a first-round RT-PCR of the TCR CDR3. TCRdb redid the calling of the multiplex PCR reads with MiXCR, one entry per CDR3 protein. Of more than 350,000 distinct CDR3 sequences listed, roughly 15% were seen once; the top ten hold about a third.

V and J are TRBV4-1 and TRBJ1-1; a possible D gene is TRBD1 (5 bases). The origin of this receptor is a woman in her 30s with Graves' hyperthyroidism that later progressed to Graves' ophthalmopathy. Sequenced material: blood. For the CDR3, the DNA is TGCGCCAGCAGCCACCGGGACGTCGGGGTGAACACTGAAGCTTTCTTT. Amino acids: CASSHRDVGVNTEAFF.